The 15 T cell receptor beta chains reported below all come from one sample, sequenced in a study of blood T cells in healthy people across ages. Combining a sample-barcoded 5' primer with a J-beta primer mix, a second PCR ran for 7 to 11 cycles. TCRdb re-called the 5' RACE reads with MiXCR, one entry per CDR3 protein. The sample yields some 730,000 distinct CDR3 sequences, around a fifth seen once. Sequenced sample: blood. The receptors were gathered from a man in his sixties or seventies in good health.

The gene calls are TRBV29-1 and TRBJ2-1; no firm D call. V was cut by 6 bases and J by 9 bases, with 15 bases left in between. This CDR3 spans 12 amino acids. The germline V gene has CDR1 SQVTM and CDR2 ANQGSEA. The CDR3 loop reads CSVTGAFVEQFF. CDR3 in DNA: TGCAGCGTGACTGGAGCCTTCGTTGAGCAGTTCTTC.

The rearrangement joins TRBV5-1 to TRBJ1-2, with a weak D call TRBD1 (6 bases). V lost 4 bases and J 11 bases, leaving 12 bases between the germline ends. Germline-derived CDR1 and CDR2 are SGHRS and YFSETQ. This CDR3 has 11 residues. CDR3 DNA sequence: TGCGCCAGCAGCCTGGACAGAGATTACACCTTC. It yields the protein CASSLDRDYTF.

The rearrangement joins TRBV29-1 to TRBJ1-5, with D tentatively TRBD1 (5 bases). The CDR3 consists of 16 residues. V shed 0 bases and J shed 2 bases, with 14 bases lying between them. Germline V gives CDR1 SQVTM, CDR2 ANQGSEA. CDR3 sequence (DNA): TGCAGCGTTGAAGACCAGTGGGGGGTTGGCAATCAGCCCCAGCATTTT. Translating gives CSVEDQWGVGNQPQHF.

The chain is built from TRBV20-1 and TRBJ2-5; no reliable D call. The J call is uncertain, as TRBJ2-1 better fits the DNA end. This CDR3 contains 12 residues. Germline V gene sequence: CDR1 DFQATT, CDR2 SNEGSKA (reference sequence). The CDR3 loop reads CSAGPVGNEQFF. Written as DNA, the CDR3 is TGCAGTGCTGGCCCTGTGGGGAATGAGCAGTTCTTC.

The chain couples TRBV5-5 to TRBJ1-5; D ambiguous. CDR1 and CDR2 (germline): SGHKS, YYEKEE (reference sequence). The CDR3 extends over 13 amino acids. Trimming took off 4 bases at V and 6 bases at J, with 11 bases between the two ends. The CDR3, as DNA: TGTGCCAGCAGCCCCGAAGGATCTCAGCCCCAGCATTTT. Translating it yields CASSPEGSQPQHF. The whole variable domain, remainder taken from reference TRBV5-5 and TRBJ1-5, is DAGVTQSPTHLIKTRGQQVTLRCSPISGHKSVSWYQQVLGQGPQFIFQYYEKEERGRGNFPDRFSARQFPNYSSELNVNALLLGDSALYLCASSPEGSQPQHFGDGTRLSIL.

Comment on this clonotype: The conserved closing phenylalanine or tryptophan is absent in this CDR3, likely reflecting a read error. CDR3 region: CASSVDPRGQEAFL. CDR3 sequence (DNA): TGTGCCAGCAGCGTAGACCCGAGGGGGCAGGAAGCTTTCCTT. V is TRBV9 and J is TRBJ1-1; 7 bases match TRBD1. The CDR3 sequence is 14 residues long. V lost 0 bases and J lost 8; bases outside the gene matches: 7. Looked up from germline, CDR1 is SGDLS and CDR2 is YYNGEE.

Comment on this clonotype: One junction end does not reproduce the germline sequence, and a read error may be involved. V usage is TRBV12-3 or TRBV12-4 and J usage is TRBJ2-2, with 8 bases fitting TRBD1. This CDR3 contains 13 residues. Here the CDR3 DNA reads TGCGTGGTCCCTCAGGGGGCGGGCGGGGAGCTGTTTTTT. It specifies CVVPQGAGGELFF.

This clonotype has more than one count but fewer than ten. This rearrangement joins TRBV3-1 to TRBJ2-7; 8 nucleotides align to TRBD2. The CDR3 is 16 residues long. Germline values: CDR1 LGHDT, CDR2 YNNKEL (reference sequence). Trimming took 0 bases from V and 5 from J; bases not matched to a gene: 9. Here the CDR3 DNA reads TGTGCCAGCAGCCAAGATTGGACGGGGGGGCTCAACGAGCAGTACTTC. Protein sequence: CASSQDWTGGLNEQYF.

This clonotype was counted a few times. The gene calls are TRBV6-5 and TRBJ2-1; 11 bases line up with TRBD1. The germline gives CDR1 MNHEY, CDR2 SVGAGI. The V segment lost 7 bases and the J segment 4 bases; nucleotides outside the gene matches: 6. This CDR3 spans 15 amino acids. For the CDR3, the DNA is TGTGCCAGCACCCTGGGACAGGGGGGTTACAATGAGCAGTTCTTC. Translation: CASTLGQGGYNEQFF.

The chain combines TRBV5-1 with TRBJ2-3, with a tentative D call TRBD2 (5 bases). This CDR3 contains 15 residues. The V gene lost 4 bases and the J gene lost 6 bases, with 18 bases spanning the gap. Germline-derived CDR1 and CDR2 are SGHRS and YFSETQ. The CDR3 is CASSPRDSPGDTQYF. CDR3 sequence (DNA): TGCGCCAGCAGCCCGAGGGATTCGCCGGGGGATACGCAGTATTTT. The full variable domain, in which reference TRBV5-1 and TRBJ2-3 provide the parts outside the CDR3, is KAGVTQTPRYLIKTRGQQVTLSCSPISGHRSVSWYQQTPGQGLQFLFEYFSETQRNKGNFPGRFSGRQFSNSRSEMNVSTLELGDSALYLCASSPRDSPGDTQYFGPGTRLTVL.

This clonotype has just a few counts. The chain uses TRBV28 and TRBJ1-1; D possibly corresponds to TRBD1 (5 bases). CDR3 length: 13 residues. Germline V gene data show CDR1 as MDHEN and CDR2 as SYDVKM. V shed 7 bases and J shed 7 bases, with 16 bases lying between them. CDR3 DNA: TGTGCCAGCAAAGTAATAGATAGGGGTGAAGCTTTCTTT. Residues: CASKVIDRGEAFF.

Many counts were recorded for this clonotype. This chain connects TRBV5-5 to TRBJ2-5; a weak D match, TRBD1 (6 bases). Trimming took off 1 base at V and 3 bases at J, with 10 bases between the two ends. There are 14 residues in the CDR3. CDR1 and CDR2 (germline): SGHKS, YYEKEE (reference sequence). The CDR3 here is CASSLLSGEETQYF. Here the CDR3 DNA reads TGTGCCAGCAGCTTGCTGTCAGGGGAAGAGACCCAGTACTTC.

The chain links TRBV5-4 to TRBJ2-5; D may be TRBD1 or TRBD2 (5 bases each). This CDR3 contains 15 residues. With 4 bases removed from V and 7 bases from J, the gap between germline ends came to 20 bases. From germline, CDR1 is SGHNT and CDR2 YYREEE (reference sequence). CDR3 nucleotides: TGTGCCAGCAGCGCCGGGACGTTCGACGCTGGGACCCAGTACTTC. Its translation: CASSAGTFDAGTQYF.

This chain links TRBV7-2 with TRBJ2-5; TRBD2 matches at 9 bases. The J call is in doubt because the DNA end fits TRBJ2-1 better. The length of the CDR3 is 15 residues. The germline gives CDR1 SGHTA, CDR2 FQGNSA. The CDR3 region has the DNA TGTGCCAGCAGCAACGCGGGAGGGCCTTTCAATGAGCAGTTCTTC. It codes for CASSNAGGPFNEQFF.

This chain connects TRBV18 to TRBJ1-6; weak D call: TRBD1 (6 bases). Germline values: CDR1 KGHSH, CDR2 LQKENI. The CDR3 is made up of 17 amino acids. The ends were cut back, 2 bases at V and 7 bases at J, with 18 bases in the middle. CDR3 sequence (DNA): TGTGCCAGCTCACCATTCGAGCTGGGGGCGGGGAATTCACCCCTCCACTTT. This translates into CASSPFELGAGNSPLHF.